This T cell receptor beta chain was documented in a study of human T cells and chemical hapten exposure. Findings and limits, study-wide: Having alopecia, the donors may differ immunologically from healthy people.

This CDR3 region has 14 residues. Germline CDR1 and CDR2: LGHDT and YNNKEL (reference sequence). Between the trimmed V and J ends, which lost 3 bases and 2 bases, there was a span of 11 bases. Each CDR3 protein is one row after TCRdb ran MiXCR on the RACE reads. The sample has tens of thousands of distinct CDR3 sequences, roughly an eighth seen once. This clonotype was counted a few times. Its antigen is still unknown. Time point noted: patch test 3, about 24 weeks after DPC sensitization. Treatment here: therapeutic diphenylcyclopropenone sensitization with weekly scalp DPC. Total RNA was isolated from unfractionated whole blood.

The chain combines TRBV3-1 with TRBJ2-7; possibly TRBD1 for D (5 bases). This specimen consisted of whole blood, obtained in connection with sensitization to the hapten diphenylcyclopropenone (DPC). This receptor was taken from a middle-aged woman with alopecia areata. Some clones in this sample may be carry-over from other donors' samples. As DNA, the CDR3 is TGTGCCAGCAGCCAGGGATTAGGGGCCTACGAGCAGTACTTC. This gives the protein CASSQGLGAYEQYF.